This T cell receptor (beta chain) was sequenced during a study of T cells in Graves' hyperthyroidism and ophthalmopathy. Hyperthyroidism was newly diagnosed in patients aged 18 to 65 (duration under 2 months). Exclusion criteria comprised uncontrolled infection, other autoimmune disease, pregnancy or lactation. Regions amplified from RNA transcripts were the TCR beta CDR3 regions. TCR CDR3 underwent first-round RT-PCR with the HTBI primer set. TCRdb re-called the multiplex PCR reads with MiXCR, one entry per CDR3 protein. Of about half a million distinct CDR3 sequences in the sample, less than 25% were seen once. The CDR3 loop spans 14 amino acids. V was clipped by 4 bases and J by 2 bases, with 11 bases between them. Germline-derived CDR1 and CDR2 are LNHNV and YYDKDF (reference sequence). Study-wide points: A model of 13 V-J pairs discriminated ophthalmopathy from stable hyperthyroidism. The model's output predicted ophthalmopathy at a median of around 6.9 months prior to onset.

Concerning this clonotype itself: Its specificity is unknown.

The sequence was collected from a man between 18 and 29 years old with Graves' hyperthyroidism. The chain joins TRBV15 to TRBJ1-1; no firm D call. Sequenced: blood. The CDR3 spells CATSNGQTNTEAFF. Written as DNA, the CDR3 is TGTGCCACCAGCAACGGCCAGACCAACACTGAAGCTTTCTTT.